Following are 27 T cell receptor beta chains from one sample sequenced in a study of T-cell memory formation after mild COVID-19. TCRdb re-called the 5' RACE reads with MiXCR, one entry per CDR3 protein. The sample consists of around 250,000 distinct CDR3 sequences, 15% to 20% of them appearing once. Sequencing input: PBMCs or a T cell subset sorted from them (not recorded which). Source of these receptors: a young man who had mild COVID-19 (a few samples of this study predate the infection). Cell type and time point are not known.

This clonotype was observed a handful of times. J is TRBJ1-2 and V is TRBV7-6, with D perhaps TRBD1 (5 bases). V shed 1 base and J shed 0 bases, with 9 bases lying between them. CDR1 is SGHVS and CDR2 is FNYEAQ in the germline V gene. The CDR3 covers 15 residues. CDR3 loop: CASSLEKGSNYGYTF. Here the CDR3 DNA reads TGTGCCAGCAGCTTAGAAAAGGGGTCTAACTATGGCTACACCTTC. Full variable domain (remainder filled in from reference TRBV7-6 and TRBJ1-2): GAGVSQSPRYKVTKRGQDVALRCDPISGHVSLYWYRQALGQGPEFLTYFNYEAQQDKSGLPNDRFSAERPEGSISTLTIQRTEQRDSAMYRCASSLEKGSNYGYTFGSGTRLTVV.

This clonotype was seen a few times. The V gene is TRBV29-1, the J gene TRBJ2-3; 8 nucleotides line up with TRBD1. The CDR3 length is 14 residues. V shed 6 bases, J shed 2 bases, and the junction held 7 bases outside the gene matches. The germline V gene encodes CDR1 SQVTM and CDR2 ANQGSEA. CDR3 loop: CSVEQGALTDTQYF. The CDR3, as DNA: TGCAGCGTGGAGCAGGGGGCCCTCACAGATACGCAGTATTTT.

This clonotype was observed a few times. The rearrangement joins TRBV11-2 to TRBJ2-1, with D possibly matching TRBD2 (5 bases). V lost 5 bases, J lost 0 bases, and 14 bases lay in between. Per germline, CDR1 SGHAT and CDR2 FQNNGV. The CDR3 contains 16 residues. The CDR3 region has the DNA TGTGCCAGCAGCAAAGAGGTGGGGAGCTCCTACAATGAGCAGTTCTTC. As protein: CASSKEVGSSYNEQFF.

This chain joins TRBV9 and TRBJ1-1; TRBD1 aligns across 9 bases. From germline, CDR1 is SGDLS and CDR2 YYNGEE. This CDR3 region has 14 residues. V dropped 4 bases and J dropped 5; count of bases not matched to a gene: 6. The CDR3 nucleotides read TGTGCCAGCAGCCGACAGGGGGGGGGAACTGAAGCTTTCTTT. Encoded protein: CASSRQGGGTEAFF.

This clonotype was picked up a small number of times. The rearrangement uses TRBV23-1 and TRBJ1-4, with D hard to call. TRBV23-1 is sorted into the ORF group, with uncertain function. The CDR3 has 15 residues. The V and J ends lost 2 bases and 0 bases respectively, with 7 bases between them. The CDR3 nucleotides are TGCGCCAGCAGTCAAAGGAGCGCAACTAATGAAAAACTGTTTTTT. Translated: CASSQRSATNEKLFF.

This clonotype was recorded many times. The chain carries TRBV12-5 and TRBJ2-5, with 10 bases fitting TRBD2. Trimming removed 4 bases from V and 0 bases from J; junction bases left unmatched: 8. The CDR3 extends over 17 amino acids. Germline CDR1 and CDR2: LGHNT and FRNRAP. CDR3 nucleotides: TGTGCTAGTGGTTGGGCCCCTAGCGGGGGCCACCAAGAGACCCAGTACTTC. Protein: CASGWAPSGGHQETQYF.

V gene TRBV10-3 combines with J gene TRBJ2-3; possible D gene TRBD2, 5 bases. The CDR3 runs to 12 residues. Germline CDR1 is ENHRY and CDR2 is SYGVKD. The V gene lost 10 bases and the J gene lost 3 bases, with 11 bases spanning the gap. The CDR3 sequence: CATRTGTDTQYF. CDR3 nucleotide sequence: TGTGCCACACGGACGGGGACAGATACGCAGTATTTT.

This clonotype was detected ten times or more. The V call is TRBV30, the J call TRBJ2-7; 9 bases are a match to TRBD2. CDR3 size: 18 residues. Germline CDR1 is GTSNPN and CDR2 is SVGIG (reference sequence). V lost 1 base to trimming and J lost 2 bases; unmatched junction nucleotides: 15. The CDR3 sequence is CAWSGGMNKRGATYEQYF. The CDR3 bases are TGTGCCTGGAGTGGAGGGATGAACAAGCGGGGGGCTACCTACGAGCAGTACTTC.

This clonotype appeared many times. The rearrangement uses TRBV4-2 and TRBJ2-1, with 11 bases that match TRBD2. CDR3 length equals 16 residues. With 0 bases clipped from V and 3 bases from J, the junction kept 1 base outside the gene matches. Per germline, CDR1 LGHNA and CDR2 YNFKEQ. The CDR3 spells CASSQDGTSGYNEQFF. CDR3 nucleotide sequence: TGTGCCAGCAGCCAAGATGGGACTAGCGGCTACAATGAGCAGTTCTTC.

The chain couples TRBV19 to TRBJ2-3; D may be TRBD1 (5 bases). Per the germline V gene, CDR1 is LNHDA and CDR2 is SQIVND (reference sequence). The CDR3 has 14 amino acids. Trimming took off 6 bases at V and 0 bases at J, with 10 bases between the two ends. The CDR3 protein is CASSDRASTDTQYF. CDR3 sequence (DNA): TGTGCCAGTAGCGACAGAGCTAGCACAGATACGCAGTATTTT.

This chain uses TRBV5-6 with TRBJ2-7; no firm D call. Germline V gene sequence: CDR1 SGHDT, CDR2 YYEEEE. This CDR3 region has 14 residues. The ends were cut back, 4 bases at V and 3 bases at J, with 14 bases in the middle. CDR3 residues: CASSATLDDYEQYV. As DNA, the CDR3 is TGTGCCAGCAGCGCCACTTTGGATGACTACGAGCAGTACGTC.

The chain recombines TRBV7-2 with TRBJ2-5; TRBD1 matches 9 bases. The CDR3 extends over 14 amino acids. The V segment lost 6 bases and the J segment 4 bases; nucleotides outside the gene matches: 6. Germline values: CDR1 SGHTA, CDR2 FQGNSA. This chain's CDR3 is CASSYTGGVETQYF. For the CDR3, the DNA is TGTGCCAGCAGTTACACAGGGGGCGTAGAGACCCAGTACTTC.

V is TRBV5-1 and J is TRBJ2-2; D remains ambiguous. Trimming took 3 bases from V and 4 from J, leaving 7 bases between them. CDR3 length: 13 residues. Germline-derived CDR1 and CDR2 are SGHRS and YFSETQ. CDR3 loop: CASSSRITGELFF. Here the CDR3 DNA reads TGCGCCAGCAGCTCCAGGATCACCGGGGAGCTGTTTTTT.

This clonotype was observed a handful of times. The chain links TRBV6-5 to TRBJ1-1; possibly TRBD1 for D (5 bases). The CDR3 covers 12 residues. Germline lookup yields CDR1 MNHEY and CDR2 SVGAGI. V was pared by 7 bases and J by 7 bases, with 13 bases between. The DNA for the CDR3 is TGTGCCAGCAAGTCTTCGGGGGTTGAAGCTTTCTTT. It is translated as CASKSSGVEAFF.

There are many counts of this clonotype. The chain employs TRBV11-2 and TRBJ1-2; maybe TRBD1 (5 bases). The germline V and J ends were trimmed by 0 bases and 8 bases, with 13 bases remaining between them. CDR3 size: 14 residues. The germline CDR1 and CDR2 sequences are SGHAT and FQNNGV. In DNA, the CDR3 is TGTGCCAGCAGCTTAGATCAGGGAAACGGGGGCTACACCTTC. Its translation is CASSLDQGNGGYTF.

The V call is TRBV7-9, the J call TRBJ2-7; D is unclear. The CDR3 has 13 residues. Trimming pared 5 bases from V and 6 bases from J, leaving 14 bases between. CDR1 is SEHNR, CDR2 FQNEAQ, per germline (reference sequence). This chain's CDR3 is CASSPKTTLEQYV. The CDR3 DNA reads as TGTGCCAGCAGCCCAAAAACTACACTCGAGCAGTACGTC.

This clonotype has only a few counts. This chain joins TRBV4-2 and TRBJ1-1; tentatively, D is TRBD1 (5 bases). Trimming pared 1 base from V and 4 bases from J, leaving 13 bases between. The CDR3 is 15 amino acids. Germline-derived CDR1 and CDR2 are LGHNA and YNFKEQ. In DNA, the CDR3 is TGTGCCAGCAGCCAAGTGGGGGGTAGGAGCACTGAAGCTTTCTTT. This translates into CASSQVGGRSTEAFF.

This clonotype was counted a few times. This chain uses TRBV5-6 with TRBJ1-2; TRBD1 aligns across 9 bases. Germline-derived CDR1 and CDR2 are SGHDT and YYEEEE. There are 16 residues in the CDR3. V shed 3 bases, J shed 4 bases, and the junction held 10 bases outside the gene matches. CDR3 protein: CASSYQGTGLAYGYTF. The CDR3 DNA is TGTGCCAGCAGCTACCAAGGGACAGGGCTTGCCTATGGCTACACCTTC.

The chain recombines TRBV12-3 or TRBV12-4 with TRBJ1-2; D may be TRBD1 (5 bases). This CDR3 is built from 11 residues. V shed 5 bases and J shed 8 bases, with 9 bases lying between them. The CDR3 DNA reads TGTGCCAGCAGTGGGGGTGGGGGCTACACCTTC. This codes for CASSGGGGYTF.

Only a few counts were recorded for this clonotype. V and J are TRBV3-2 and TRBJ2-7; the D call TRBD1 from the table was never checked on the DNA. TRBV3-2 is a pseudogene segment. This CDR3 comprises 15 residues. CDR3: CASSQTGTEGYEQYF. Written as DNA, the CDR3 is TGTGCCAGCAGCCAAACAGGGACAGAAGGCTACGAGCAGTACTTC.

This clonotype was recorded once. This chain connects TRBV6-5 to TRBJ1-3, with D unclear. V gave up 8 bases and J gave up 8 bases, with 7 bases separating them. This CDR3 has 10 residues. Per germline, CDR1 MNHEY and CDR2 SVGAGI. The CDR3 reads CASGRDTIYF. The CDR3 nucleotides read TGTGCCAGCGGACGGGACACCATATATTTT.

The chain recombines TRBV29-1 with TRBJ1-1, with TRBD1 identical over 9 bases. Germline CDR1 reads SQVTM; CDR2 reads ANQGSEA. V was clipped by 7 bases and J by 7 bases; unmatched bases: 7. The CDR3 runs 12 residues. CDR3 protein: CSARTGVNEAFF. CDR3 bases: TGCAGCGCTAGGACAGGGGTGAATGAAGCTTTCTTT.

V usage is TRBV20-1 and J usage is TRBJ2-5, with 8 positions matching TRBD2. Germline loops: CDR1 DFQATT, CDR2 SNEGSKA (reference sequence). V shed 3 bases, J shed 1 base, and the junction held 7 bases outside the gene matches. This CDR3 has 15 amino acids. The CDR3 nucleotides are TGCAGTGCTAGTTCATCGCGGGGGGTCCAAGAGACCCAGTACTTC. Its protein is CSASSSRGVQETQYF.

The chain employs TRBV20-1 and TRBJ2-7, with 15 bases identical to TRBD2. The CDR3 runs 16 residues. Germline lookup yields CDR1 DFQATT and CDR2 SNEGSKA (reference sequence). V was pared by 1 base and J by 4 bases, with 5 bases of the junction left unmatched. CDR3 DNA: TGCAGTGCTAGAGGGACTAGCGGGGGGGAAGGATACGAGCAGTACTTC. This gives the protein CSARGTSGGEGYEQYF.

The sample holds a few counts of this clonotype. The CDR3: CASSLAAGATTGHTQYF. DNA of the CDR3: TGTGCCAGCAGCTTAGCGGCGGGGGCCACCACAGGACATACGCAGTATTTT. The chain couples TRBV7-6 to TRBJ2-3; the D gene is possibly TRBD2 (7 bases). The CDR3 covers 17 residues. V lost 0 bases to trimming and J lost 7 bases, with 20 bases between them. Per the germline V gene, CDR1 is SGHVS and CDR2 is FNYEAQ.

The chain uses TRBV3-1 and TRBJ1-1; possible D gene TRBD1, 6 bases. The CDR3 covers 15 residues. The germline CDR1 and CDR2 sequences are LGHDT and YNNKEL (reference sequence). The germline V and J ends were trimmed by 6 bases and 3 bases, with 17 bases remaining between them. CDR3 loop: CASRRWVGGHTEAFF. The CDR3 bases are TGTGCCAGCAGGCGTTGGGTTGGGGGGCACACTGAAGCTTTCTTT.

This clonotype was observed a handful of times. The V gene is TRBV7-2, the J gene TRBJ1-6; the match to TRBD1 covers 11 bases. CDR1 is SGHTA and CDR2 is FQGNSA in the germline V gene. CDR3 length equals 17 residues. Trimming cost V 5 bases and J 10 bases; bases outside gene matches: 13. The CDR3, as DNA: TGTGCCAGCAGCCCCGGACAGGGGGCTGCCAGAGGCTCACCCCTCCACTTT. Translating it yields CASSPGQGAARGSPLHF.